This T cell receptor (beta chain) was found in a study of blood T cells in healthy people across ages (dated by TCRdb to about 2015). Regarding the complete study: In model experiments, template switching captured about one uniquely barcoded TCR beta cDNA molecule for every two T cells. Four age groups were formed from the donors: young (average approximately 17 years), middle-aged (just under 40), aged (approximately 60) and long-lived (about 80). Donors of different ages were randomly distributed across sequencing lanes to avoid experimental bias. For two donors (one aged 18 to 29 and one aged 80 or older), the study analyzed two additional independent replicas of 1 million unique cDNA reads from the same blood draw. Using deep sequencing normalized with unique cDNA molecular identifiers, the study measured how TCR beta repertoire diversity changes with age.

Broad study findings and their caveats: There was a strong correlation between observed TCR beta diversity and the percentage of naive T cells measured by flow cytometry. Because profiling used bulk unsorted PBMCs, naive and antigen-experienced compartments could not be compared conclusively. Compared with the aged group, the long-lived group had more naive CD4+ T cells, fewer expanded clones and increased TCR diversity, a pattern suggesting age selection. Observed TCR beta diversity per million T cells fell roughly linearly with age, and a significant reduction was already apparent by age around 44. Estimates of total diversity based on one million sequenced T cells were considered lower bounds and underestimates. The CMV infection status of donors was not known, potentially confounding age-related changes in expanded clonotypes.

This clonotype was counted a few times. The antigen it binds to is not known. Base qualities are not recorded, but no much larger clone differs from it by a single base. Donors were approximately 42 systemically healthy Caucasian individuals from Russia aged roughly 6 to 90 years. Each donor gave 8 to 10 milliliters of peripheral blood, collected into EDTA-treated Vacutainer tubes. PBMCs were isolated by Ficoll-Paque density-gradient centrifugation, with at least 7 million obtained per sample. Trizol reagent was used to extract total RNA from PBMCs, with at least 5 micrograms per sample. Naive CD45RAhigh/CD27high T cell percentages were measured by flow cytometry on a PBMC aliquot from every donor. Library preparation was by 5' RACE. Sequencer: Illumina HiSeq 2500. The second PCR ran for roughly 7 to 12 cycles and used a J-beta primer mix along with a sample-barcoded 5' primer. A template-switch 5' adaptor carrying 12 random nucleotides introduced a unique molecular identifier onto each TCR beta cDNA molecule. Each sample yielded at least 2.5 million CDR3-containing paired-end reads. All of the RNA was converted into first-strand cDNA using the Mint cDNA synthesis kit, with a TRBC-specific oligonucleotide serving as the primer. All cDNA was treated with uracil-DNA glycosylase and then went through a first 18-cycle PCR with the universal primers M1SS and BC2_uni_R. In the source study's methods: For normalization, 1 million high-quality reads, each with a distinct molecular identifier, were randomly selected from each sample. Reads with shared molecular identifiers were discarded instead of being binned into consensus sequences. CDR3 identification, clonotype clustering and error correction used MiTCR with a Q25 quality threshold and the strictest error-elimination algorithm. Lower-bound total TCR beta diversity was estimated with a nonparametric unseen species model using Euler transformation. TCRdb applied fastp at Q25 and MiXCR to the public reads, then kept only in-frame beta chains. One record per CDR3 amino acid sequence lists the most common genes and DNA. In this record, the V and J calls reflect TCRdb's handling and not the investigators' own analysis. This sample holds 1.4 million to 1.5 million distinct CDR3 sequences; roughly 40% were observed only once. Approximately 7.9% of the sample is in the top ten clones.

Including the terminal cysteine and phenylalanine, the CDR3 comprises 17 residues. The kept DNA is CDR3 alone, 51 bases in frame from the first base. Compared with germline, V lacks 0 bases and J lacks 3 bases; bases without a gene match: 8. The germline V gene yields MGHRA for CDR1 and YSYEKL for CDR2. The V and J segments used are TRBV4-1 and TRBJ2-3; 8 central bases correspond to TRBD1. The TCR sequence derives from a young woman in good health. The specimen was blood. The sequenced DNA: TGCGCCAGCAGCCAAGACCCCCCAGGGGGCGCGACAGATACGCAGTATTTT. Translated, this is CASSQDPPGGATDTQYF.